The T cell receptor (beta chain) under discussion was sequenced for a study of CD8+ T cells in alopecia areata. Background on the study: Among treated patients, oral tofacitinib was administered at 5 to 10 mg twice daily.

TCR sequencing used cDNA made by reverse transcription of extracted RNA. The method was immunoSEQ multiplex PCR; TCRdb's version includes in-frame clones alone and lacks a portion of them. Seen here are 90,000 or so clones, about 40% observed once, and the top ten hold around 20%. This clone was seen a few times. Its antigen is undetermined. The sample's treatment: oral pan-JAK inhibitor, 5-10 mg twice daily. Lesional scalp punch biopsies and peripheral blood came from alopecia areata patients. PBMCs provided sorted CD4+ and CD8+ T cells. Points from the study as a whole: In scalp and blood, many expanded lesional clones persisted during tofacitinib.

Germline V gene lookup returns CDR1 SEHNR and CDR2 FQNEAQ (reference sequence). Deletions cut 8 bases from V and 4 bases from J, with 15 bases between. CDR3 length: 14 residues. The sequenced sample was CD8+ T cells sorted from blood, obtained at week 24, from a patient treated with tofacitinib. J is TRBJ1-5 and V is TRBV7-9; the D gene is possibly TRBD1 (5 bases). The clonotype was recovered from a human donor with alopecia areata. For the CDR3, the DNA is TGTGCCAGCTCTGGTGGAGGGGTGAATCAGCCCCAGCATTTT. It encodes CASSGGGVNQPQHF.